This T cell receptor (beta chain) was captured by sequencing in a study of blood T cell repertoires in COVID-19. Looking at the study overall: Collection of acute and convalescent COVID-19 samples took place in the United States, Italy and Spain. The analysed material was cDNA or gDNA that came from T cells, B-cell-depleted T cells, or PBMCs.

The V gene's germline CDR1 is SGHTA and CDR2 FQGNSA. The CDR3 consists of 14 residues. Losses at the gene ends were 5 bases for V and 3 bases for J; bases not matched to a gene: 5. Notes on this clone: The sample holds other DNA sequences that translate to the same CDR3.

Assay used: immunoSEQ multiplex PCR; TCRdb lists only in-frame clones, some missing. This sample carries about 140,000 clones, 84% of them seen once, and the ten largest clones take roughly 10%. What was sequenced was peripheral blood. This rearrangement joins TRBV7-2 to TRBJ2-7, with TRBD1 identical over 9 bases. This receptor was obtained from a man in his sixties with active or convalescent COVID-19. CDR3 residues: CASSLDRGLYEQYF. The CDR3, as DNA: TGTGCCAGCAGCCTGGACAGGGGTCTCTACGAGCAGTACTTC.